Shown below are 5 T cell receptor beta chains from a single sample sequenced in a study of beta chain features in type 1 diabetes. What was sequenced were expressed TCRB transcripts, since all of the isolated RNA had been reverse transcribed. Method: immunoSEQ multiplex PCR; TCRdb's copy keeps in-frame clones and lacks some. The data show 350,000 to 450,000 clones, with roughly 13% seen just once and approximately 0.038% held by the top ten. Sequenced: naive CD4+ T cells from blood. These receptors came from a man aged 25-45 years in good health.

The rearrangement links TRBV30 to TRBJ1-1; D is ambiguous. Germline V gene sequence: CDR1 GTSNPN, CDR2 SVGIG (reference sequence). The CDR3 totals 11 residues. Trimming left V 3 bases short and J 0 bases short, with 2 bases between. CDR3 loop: CAWSLNTEAFF. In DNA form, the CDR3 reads TGTGCCTGGAGCCTGAACACTGAAGCTTTCTTT.

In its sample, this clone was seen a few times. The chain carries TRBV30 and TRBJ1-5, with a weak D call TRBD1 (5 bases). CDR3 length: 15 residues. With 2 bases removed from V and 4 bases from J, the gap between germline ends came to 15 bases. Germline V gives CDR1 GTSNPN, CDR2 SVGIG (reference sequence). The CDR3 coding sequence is TGTGCCTGGAGTCAAGGCCCAGGGACTAATCAGCCCCAGCATTTT. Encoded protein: CAWSQGPGTNQPQHF.

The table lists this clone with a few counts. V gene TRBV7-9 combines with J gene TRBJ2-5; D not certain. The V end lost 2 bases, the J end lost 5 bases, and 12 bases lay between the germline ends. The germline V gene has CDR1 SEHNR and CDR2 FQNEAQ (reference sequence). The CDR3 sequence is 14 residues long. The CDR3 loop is CASSLISARETQYF. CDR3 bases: TGTGCCAGCAGCTTAATCTCAGCCCGGGAGACCCAGTACTTC. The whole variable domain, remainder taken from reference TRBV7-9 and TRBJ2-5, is DTGVSQNPRHKITKRGQNVTFRCDPISEHNRLYWYRQTLGQGPEFLTYFQNEAQLEKSRLLSDRFSAERPKGSFSTLEIQRTEQGDSAMYLCASSLISARETQYFGPGTRLLVL.

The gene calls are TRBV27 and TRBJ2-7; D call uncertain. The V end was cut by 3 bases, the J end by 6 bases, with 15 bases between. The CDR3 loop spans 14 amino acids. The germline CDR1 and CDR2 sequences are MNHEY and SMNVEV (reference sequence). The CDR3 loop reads CASSFGPLSPEQYV. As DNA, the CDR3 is TGTGCCAGCAGTTTTGGACCCCTCAGCCCCGAGCAGTACGTC.

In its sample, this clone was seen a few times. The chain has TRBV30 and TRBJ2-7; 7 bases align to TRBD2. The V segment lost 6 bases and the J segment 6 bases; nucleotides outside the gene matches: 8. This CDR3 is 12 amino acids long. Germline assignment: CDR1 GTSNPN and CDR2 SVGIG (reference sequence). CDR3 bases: TGTGCCTGTTCCTCGCGGGAGCTCGAGCAGTACGTC. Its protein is CACSSRELEQYV.